A single sample gave rise to the 7 T cell receptor beta chains below, sequenced in a study of shared clonotypes between healthy human individuals. Measured with immunoSEQ multiplex PCR; TCRdb has only the in-frame clones, and not every one. This table has about 1.9 million clones, around 95% appearing once. Terminally differentiated effector memory CD45RA+ cells were left out of the naive CD8 fraction, which was CD45RO-negative and positively selected for CCR7. The sample consisted of naive CD8+ T cells from PBMCs. Receptor source: a man younger than 35 in good health. Some clones in this sample may be carry-over from other donors' samples.

This chain uses TRBV7-6 with TRBJ2-2, with D uncertain. Trimming shortened V by 4 bases and J by 6 bases, and 9 bases separated the two germline ends. In germline, CDR1 is SGHVS, CDR2 FNYEAQ. The CDR3 is 13 residues long. DNA of the CDR3: TGTGCCAGCAGCTCCGCTTATCCCGGGGAGCTGTTTTTT. Translation gives CASSSAYPGELFF.

The chain employs TRBV10-3 and TRBJ1-4; 8 bases line up with TRBD1. The germline gives CDR1 ENHRY, CDR2 SYGVKD. The V and J ends lost 11 bases and 2 bases, in that order; junction bases with no gene match: 7. This CDR3 is built from 14 residues. The CDR3 bases are TGTGCCGCGAATCCAGGGGGCACTAATGAAAAACTGTTTTTT. Its protein product is CAANPGGTNEKLFF.

This clone was counted a single time. The rearrangement links TRBV10-3 to TRBJ2-5, with TRBD2 matching over 11 bases. The germline gives CDR1 ENHRY, CDR2 SYGVKD. V dropped 0 bases and J dropped 3; count of bases not matched to a gene: 9. This CDR3 has 18 residues. The CDR3 bases are TGTGCCATCAGTGAGTCCATAATAGCGGGGGGGGTAGAAGAGACCCAGTACTTC. Protein sequence: CAISESIIAGGVEETQYF.

V and J are TRBV7-8 and TRBJ2-1, with 7 nucleotides matching TRBD2. The CDR3 runs to 16 residues. In germline, CDR1 is SGHVS, CDR2 FQNEAQ. V was clipped by 5 bases and J by 0 bases; unmatched bases: 7. The CDR3 sequence is CASSPWGGGSYNEQFF. The CDR3 bases are TGTGCCAGCAGCCCTTGGGGCGGGGGCTCCTACAATGAGCAGTTCTTC.

The chain uses TRBV23-1 and TRBJ2-5, with D perhaps TRBD1 or TRBD2 (6 bases each). TRBV23-1 is designated an ORF whose function remains uncertain. The CDR3 contains 16 residues. V was shortened by 0 bases and J by 9 bases, with 20 bases between the two germline ends. The CDR3 coding sequence is TGCGCCAGCAGTCAATCGATAGGGCAGGGGACGGGGGCCCAGTACTTC. Its translation is CASSQSIGQGTGAQYF.

The chain employs TRBV12-5 and TRBJ1-2; D remains unclear. The CDR3 totals 13 residues. Trimming left V 3 bases short and J 2 bases short, with 7 bases between. CDR1 and CDR2 (germline): LGHNT, FRNRAP. Written as DNA, the CDR3 is TGTGCTAGTGGTTTCTGGGAAAACTATGGCTACACCTTC. Protein: CASGFWENYGYTF.

The chain carries TRBV27 and TRBJ2-4, with D possibly matching TRBD1 (6 bases). Trimming removed 5 bases from V and 3 bases from J, with 20 bases in between. CDR1 is MNHEY and CDR2 is SMNVEV in the germline V gene (reference sequence). There are 17 residues in the CDR3. In DNA, the CDR3 is TGTGCCAGCAGTATCATGGACAGCGACCCCCTCAAAAACATTCAGTACTTC. It encodes CASSIMDSDPLKNIQYF.